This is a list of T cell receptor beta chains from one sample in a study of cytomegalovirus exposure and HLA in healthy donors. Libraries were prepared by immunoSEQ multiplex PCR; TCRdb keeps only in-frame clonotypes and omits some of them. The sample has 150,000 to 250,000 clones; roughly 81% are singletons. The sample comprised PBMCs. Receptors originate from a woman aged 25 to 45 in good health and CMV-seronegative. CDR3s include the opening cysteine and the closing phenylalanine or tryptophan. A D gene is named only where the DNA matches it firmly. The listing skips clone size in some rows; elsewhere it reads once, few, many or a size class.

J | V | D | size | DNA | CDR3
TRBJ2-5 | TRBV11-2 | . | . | TGTGCCAGCGGACTTGCTCAGACCCAGTACTTC | CASGLAQTQYF
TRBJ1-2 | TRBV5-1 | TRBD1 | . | TGCGCCAGCAGCGTGGGACAGACCTATGGCTACACCTTC | CASSVGQTYGYTF
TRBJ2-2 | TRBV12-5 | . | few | TGTGCTAGTGGTCCGGGTGATTGGGACACCGGGGAGCTGTTTTTT | CASGPGDWDTGELFF
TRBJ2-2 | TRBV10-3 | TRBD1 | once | TGTGCCATTCAGCCGGGACAGGGGGCGGCCGGGGAGCTGTTTTTT | CAIQPGQGAAGELFF
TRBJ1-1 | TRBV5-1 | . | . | TGCGCCAGCAGCTCCACAAGGGGTGAAGCTTTCTTT | CASSSTRGEAFF
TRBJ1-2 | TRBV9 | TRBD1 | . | TGTGCCAGCAGCGAACAACAGGGGCGTGGCTACACCTTC | CASSEQQGRGYTF
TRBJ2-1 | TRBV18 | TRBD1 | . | TGTGCCAGCTCACCACCAGGGGGCTCGAGCTCCTACAATGAGCAGTTCTTC | CASSPPGGSSSYNEQFF
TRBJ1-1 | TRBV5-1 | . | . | TGCGCCAGCAGCCCGAGGGGGGGCCAGATGAACACTGAAGCTTTCTTT | CASSPRGGQMNTEAFF
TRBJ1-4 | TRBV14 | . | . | TGTGCCAGCAGCCCGCGGTCAACTAATGAAAAACTGTTTTTT | CASSPRSTNEKLFF
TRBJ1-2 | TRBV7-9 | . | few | TGTGCCAGCAGCTCCGTAGTCGGTCAGGGGAATTTTGGCTACACCTTC | CASSSVVGQGNFGYTF
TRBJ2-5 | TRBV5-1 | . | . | TGCGCCAGCAGCTTGATCCCAGGGCCAGAGACCCAGTACTTC | CASSLIPGPETQYF
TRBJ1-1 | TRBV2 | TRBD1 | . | TGTGCCGGGGGACAGGGGAAGAGTACTGAAGCTTTCTTT | CAGGQGKSTEAFF
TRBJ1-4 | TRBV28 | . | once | TGTGCCAGCAGATTTCACCCCAGGGGTACGACAATGGAAAAACTGTTTTTT | CASRFHPRGTTMEKLFF
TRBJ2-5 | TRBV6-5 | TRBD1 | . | TGTGCCAGCAGTGACCGGGACAGGGAGGAGACCCAGTACTTC | CASSDRDREETQYF
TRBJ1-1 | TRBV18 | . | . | TGTGCCAGCTCACCTTCGGGGGGGGCTGAAGCTTTCTTT | CASSPSGGAEAFF
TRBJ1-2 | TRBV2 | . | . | TGTGCCAGCAGGGGGGGGACTCTCTCTAACTATGGCTACACCTTC | CASRGGTLSNYGYTF
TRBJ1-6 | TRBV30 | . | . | TGTGCCTGGAAGGTTGTGAGGGGGTCAGGGAATTCACCCCTCCACTTT | CAWKVVRGSGNSPLHF
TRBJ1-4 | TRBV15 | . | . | TGTGCCACCAGCCTGAGGACAGTGAATGAAAAACTGTTTTTT | CATSLRTVNEKLFF
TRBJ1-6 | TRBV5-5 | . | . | TGTGCCAGCAGCTTGCGGGGGTCCTATAATTCACCCCTCCACTTT | CASSLRGSYNSPLHF
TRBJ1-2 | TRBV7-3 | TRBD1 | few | TGTGCCAGCAGCTCGGGACAGCTTGACTATGGCTACACCTTC | CASSSGQLDYGYTF
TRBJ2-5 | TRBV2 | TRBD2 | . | TGTGCCAGCAGTGACGTAGGTAGCGGGGAGGGAGAGACCCAGTACTTC | CASSDVGSGEGETQYF
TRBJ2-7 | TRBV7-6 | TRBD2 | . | TGTGCCAGCAGCTTAGTCCGGCACGGGACTAGCGGTTACGAGCAGTACTTC | CASSLVRHGTSGYEQYF
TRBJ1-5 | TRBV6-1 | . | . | TGTGCCAGCAGTGAAATAAGCAATCAGCCCCAGCATTTT | CASSEISNQPQHF